This T cell receptor (beta chain) stems from a study of patients and donors after allogeneic stem cell transplantation. This clonotype was picked up a small number of times. Each CDR3 protein gets one entry after TCRdb re-called the RT-PCR reads with MiXCR. The sample contains fewer than 95,000 distinct CDR3 sequences, just under 5% of which appear only once. Trimming removed 0 bases from V and 1 base from J, with 9 bases in between. The germline CDR1 and CDR2 sequences are LNHNV and YYDKDF (reference sequence). The CDR3 runs 15 residues. This receptor was identified in a human donor who was either an allogeneic HSCT recipient or a stem cell or donor lymphocyte infusion donor (not recorded which). It is not recorded whose cells these are; they may come from a transplant donor. The sequencing input was blood, either unsorted or a sorted T cell fraction (not recorded which). J is TRBJ1-1 and V is TRBV15; D is possibly TRBD1 (5 bases). CDR3 sequence reads: CATSRDLGTNTEAFF. In nucleotides, the CDR3 is TGTGCCACCAGCAGAGATTTAGGGACGAACACTGAAGCTTTCTTT.